The 26 T cell receptor beta chains listed next were all sequenced from one sample in a study of CXCR3-negative and CXCR3-positive naive CD8 T cells. The libraries of TRB cDNA were prepared using 5' RACE with UMI labels. With the 5' RACE reads reprocessed, TCRdb shows one record per CDR3 protein and no DNA. The table lists around 47,000 distinct CDR3 sequences, with about 14% in the top ten. The sequenced sample was memory CD8+ T cells from blood. The receptors originated from a human donor in good health. Some clones in this sample may be carry-over from other donors' samples.

The V gene is TRBV21-1, the J gene TRBJ2-7; with no DNA, the TCRdb D assignment of TRBD2 cannot be verified. TRBV21-1 is shown as a pseudogene. The length of the CDR3 is 15 residues. The CDR3: CASSARTGTPYEQYF.

This chain links TRBV2 with TRBJ2-7. Germline V gene data show CDR1 as SNHLY and CDR2 as FYNNEI. The CDR3 covers 12 residues. CDR3 region: CASSLNLYEQYF.

The V call is TRBV20-1, the J call TRBJ2-7; TCRdb lists TRBD1, though no DNA is available to test this call. Germline V gives CDR1 DFQATT, CDR2 SNEGSKA (reference sequence). The CDR3 contains 13 residues. CDR3 in amino acids: CSAREGEPYEQYF.

This chain joins TRBV6-2 or TRBV6-3 and TRBJ1-1; TCRdb selects TRBD1, and the lack of DNA leaves this call unchecked. CDR3 length: 14 amino acids. The V gene's germline CDR1 is MNHEY and CDR2 SVGEGT. The CDR3 region is CASSWTLINTEAFF.

The chain employs TRBV3-1 and TRBJ2-1; the D call from TCRdb, TRBD1, cannot be confirmed without DNA. Germline CDR1 and CDR2: LGHDT and YNNKEL (reference sequence). CDR3 length: 16 amino acids. CDR3 sequence: CASSRGRLSPYNEQFF.

This chain joins TRBV6-2 or TRBV6-3 and TRBJ2-3; TCRdb's D call, TRBD2, is unchecked because there is no DNA. This CDR3 comprises 15 residues. Per the germline V gene, CDR1 is MNHEY and CDR2 is SVGEGT. The CDR3 loop reads CASTPTSAPTDTQYF.

The CDR3 protein is CASSLVQEDAFF. The rearrangement links TRBV7-9 to TRBJ1-1. Germline CDR1 is SEHNR and CDR2 is FQNEAQ (reference sequence). The CDR3 length is 12 residues. Full variable domain (outside the CDR3, taken from reference TRBV7-9 and TRBJ1-1): DTGVSQNPRHKITKRGQNVTFRCDPISEHNRLYWYRQTLGQGPEFLTYFQNEAQLEKSRLLSDRFSAERPKGSFSTLEIQRTEQGDSAMYLCASSLVQEDAFFGQGTRLTVV.

This chain links TRBV6-4 with TRBJ2-3; TCRdb proposes TRBD2, but this gene call is untestable without DNA. Per the germline V gene, CDR1 is MRHNA and CDR2 is SNTAGT. CDR3 size: 15 residues. CDR3 residues: CASSEGGGATDTQYF.

The chain combines TRBV5-1 with TRBJ2-7; the TCRdb D gene call, TRBD1, has no DNA to confirm it. This CDR3 contains 16 residues. CDR1 is SGHRS, CDR2 YFSETQ, per germline. The CDR3 is CASSQNLDSFLLEQYF.

The J gene is TRBJ2-2, the V gene TRBV7-6; TCRdb reports TRBD2, a call that lacks DNA to check it against. The CDR3 is 16 residues long. Germline V gene sequence: CDR1 SGHVS, CDR2 FNYEAQ. CDR3 sequence reads: CASSLALGLATGELFF. Full variable domain (missing parts from reference TRBV7-6 and TRBJ2-2): GAGVSQSPRYKVTKRGQDVALRCDPISGHVSLYWYRQALGQGPEFLTYFNYEAQQDKSGLPNDRFSAERPEGSISTLTIQRTEQRDSAMYRCASSLALGLATGELFFGEGSRLTVL.

The chain is built from TRBV12-3 or TRBV12-4 and TRBJ2-2; TCRdb designates TRBD1, a call that cannot be tested without DNA. The CDR3 sequence is 16 residues long. CDR3 region: CASSSPGKANTGELFF.

This rearrangement joins TRBV7-3 to TRBJ2-1. Germline-derived CDR1 and CDR2 are SGHTA and FQGTGA. The CDR3 runs 12 residues. CDR3 region: CASSPMGNEQFF.

This CDR3 is CASTQIRPIPNTGELFF. The rearrangement joins TRBV6-6 to TRBJ2-2. The germline CDR1 and CDR2 sequences are MNHNY and SVGAGI (reference sequence). The CDR3 loop spans 17 amino acids.

The chain is built from TRBV19 and TRBJ1-1. Per germline, CDR1 LNHDA and CDR2 SQIVND (reference sequence). CDR3 length equals 13 residues. The CDR3: CATFSGEASEAFF.

The V and J genes are TRBV5-1 and TRBJ2-5; the D call of TRBD2 rests on TCRdb alone, since no DNA is present to check it. The CDR3 extends over 15 amino acids. Germline V lookup: CDR1 SGHRS, CDR2 YFSETQ. The CDR3 protein is CASSRNGTTEETQYF. Using reference TRBV5-1 and TRBJ2-5 for the parts outside the CDR3, the full variable domain is KAGVTQTPRYLIKTRGQQVTLSCSPISGHRSVSWYQQTPGQGLQFLFEYFSETQRNKGNFPGRFSGRQFSNSRSEMNVSTLELGDSALYLCASSRNGTTEETQYFGPGTRLLVL.

The CDR3 here is CASRLLAGEPDTQYF. The V and J genes are TRBV4-3 and TRBJ2-3; TCRdb's D call, TRBD2, is unchecked because there is no DNA. Germline CDR1 reads LGHNA; CDR2 reads YSLEER. This CDR3 has 15 amino acids.

The chain links TRBV7-6 to TRBJ2-1; TCRdb's D gene call, TRBD2, goes unchecked for lack of DNA. The germline V gene has CDR1 SGHVS and CDR2 FNYEAQ. The CDR3 is 15 amino acids. The CDR3 here is CASSLGLAGENEQFF.

The gene calls are TRBV7-9 and TRBJ1-5. The CDR3 loop spans 12 amino acids. Per the germline V gene, CDR1 is SEHNR and CDR2 is FQNEAQ (reference sequence). The CDR3: CASTSENQPQHF.

The rearrangement joins TRBV10-3 to TRBJ1-1; no DNA is available, so the TRBD1 call from TCRdb remains unchecked. This CDR3 region has 13 residues. Germline-derived CDR1 and CDR2 are ENHRY and SYGVKD. The CDR3: CAISESKGGEAFF.

The rearrangement joins TRBV28 to TRBJ2-2. CDR1 and CDR2 (germline): MDHEN, SYDVKM. This CDR3 has 16 amino acids. The CDR3 is CASSLSSSTVTGELFF. Together with reference TRBV28 and TRBJ2-2, the CDR3 gives the full variable domain: DVKVTQSSRYLVKRTGEKVFLECVQDMDHENMFWYRQDPGLGLRLIYFSYDVKMKEKGDIPEGYSVSREKKERFSLILESASTNQTSMYLCASSLSSSTVTGELFFGEGSRLTVL.

V is TRBV20-1 and J is TRBJ2-7; TCRdb returns TRBD2, unconfirmable since there is no DNA. In germline, CDR1 is DFQATT, CDR2 SNEGSKA (reference sequence). The CDR3 spans 13 residues. CDR3 residues: CSARVSTRNEQYF.

The chain joins TRBV28 to TRBJ2-1; the D gene TCRdb calls, TRBD1, cannot be checked with no DNA. The CDR3 runs 17 residues. The germline V gene encodes CDR1 MDHEN and CDR2 SYDVKM. The CDR3 loop reads CASSPRPTGEWYNEQFF.

This clonotype is classed as medium-sized (0.01 to 0.1%) by frequency. The chain recombines TRBV15 with TRBJ2-2; as DNA is missing, the TRBD1 call by TCRdb cannot be tested. CDR1 and CDR2 from the germline V gene are LNHNV and YYDKDF (reference sequence). The CDR3 extends over 15 amino acids. CDR3 region: CATSSDREPTGELFF.

The J gene is TRBJ2-7, the V gene TRBV7-9; the TCRdb D gene call, TRBD1, has no DNA to confirm it. The CDR3 sequence is 15 residues long. The germline CDR1 and CDR2 sequences are SEHNR and FQNEAQ (reference sequence). The CDR3 reads CASSSTGTGAYEQYF.

This chain links TRBV12-3 or TRBV12-4 with TRBJ2-7; the D gene TCRdb calls, TRBD1, cannot be checked with no DNA. The CDR3 is 14 residues long. The CDR3 spells CASSSGGGPREQYF.

J is TRBJ2-4 and V is TRBV5-1. Per the germline V gene, CDR1 is SGHRS and CDR2 is YFSETQ. The CDR3 extends over 14 amino acids. CDR3 sequence: CASSLAGGQNIQYF.